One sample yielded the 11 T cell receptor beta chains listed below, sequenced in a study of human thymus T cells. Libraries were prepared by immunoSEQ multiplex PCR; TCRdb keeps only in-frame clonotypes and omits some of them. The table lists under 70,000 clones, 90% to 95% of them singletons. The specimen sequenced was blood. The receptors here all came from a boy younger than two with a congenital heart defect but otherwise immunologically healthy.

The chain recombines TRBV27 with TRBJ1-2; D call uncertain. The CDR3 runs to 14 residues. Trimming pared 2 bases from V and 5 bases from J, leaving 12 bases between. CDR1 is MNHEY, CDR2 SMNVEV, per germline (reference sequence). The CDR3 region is CASSLQGTPYGYTF. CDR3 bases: TGTGCCAGCAGTTTACAAGGAACCCCTTATGGCTACACCTTC.

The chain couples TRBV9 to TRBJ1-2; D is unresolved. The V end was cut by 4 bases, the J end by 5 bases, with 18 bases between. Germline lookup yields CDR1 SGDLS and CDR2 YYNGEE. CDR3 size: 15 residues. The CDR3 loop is CASSPLYDGLYGYTF. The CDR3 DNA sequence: TGTGCCAGCAGCCCCCTTTATGACGGCCTTTATGGCTACACCTTC.

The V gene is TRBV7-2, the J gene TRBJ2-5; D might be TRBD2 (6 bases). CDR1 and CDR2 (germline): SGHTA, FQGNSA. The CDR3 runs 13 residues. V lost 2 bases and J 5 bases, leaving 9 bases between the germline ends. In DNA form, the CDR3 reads TGTGCCAGCAGCTTATTTCGGGGGGAGACCCAGTACTTC. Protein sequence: CASSLFRGETQYF.

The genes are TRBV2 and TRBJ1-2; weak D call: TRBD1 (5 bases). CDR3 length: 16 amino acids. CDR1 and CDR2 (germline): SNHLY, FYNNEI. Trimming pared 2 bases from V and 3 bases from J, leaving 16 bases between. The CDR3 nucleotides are TGTGCCAGCAGTGAACATTTGGTAGGGGTCGACTATGGCTACACCTTC. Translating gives CASSEHLVGVDYGYTF.

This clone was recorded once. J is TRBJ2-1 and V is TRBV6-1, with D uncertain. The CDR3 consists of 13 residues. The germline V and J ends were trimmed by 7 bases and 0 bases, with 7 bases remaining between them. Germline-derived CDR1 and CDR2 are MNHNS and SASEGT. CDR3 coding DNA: TGTGCCAGCACTAAAAGCTCCTACAATGAGCAGTTCTTC. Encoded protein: CASTKSSYNEQFF.

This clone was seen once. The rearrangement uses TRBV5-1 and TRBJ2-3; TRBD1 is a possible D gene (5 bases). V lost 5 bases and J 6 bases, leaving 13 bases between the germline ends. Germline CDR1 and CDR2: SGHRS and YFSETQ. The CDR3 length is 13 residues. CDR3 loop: CASRDPGSDTQYF. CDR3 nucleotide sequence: TGCGCCAGCAGAGACCCAGGGTCGGATACGCAGTATTTT.

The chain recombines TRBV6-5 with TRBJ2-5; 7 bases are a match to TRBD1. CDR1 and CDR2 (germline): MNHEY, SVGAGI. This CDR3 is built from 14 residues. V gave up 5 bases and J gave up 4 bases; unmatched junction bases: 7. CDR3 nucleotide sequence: TGTGCCAGCAGTCCCCAGGGGGAAGGAGAGACCCAGTACTTC. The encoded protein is CASSPQGEGETQYF.

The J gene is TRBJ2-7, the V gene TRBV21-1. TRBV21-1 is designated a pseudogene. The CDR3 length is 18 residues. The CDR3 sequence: CASSKGFRGRQSSYEQYF. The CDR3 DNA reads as TGTGCCAGCAGCAAAGGATTCCGGGGGCGCCAAAGCTCCTACGAGCAGTACTTC.

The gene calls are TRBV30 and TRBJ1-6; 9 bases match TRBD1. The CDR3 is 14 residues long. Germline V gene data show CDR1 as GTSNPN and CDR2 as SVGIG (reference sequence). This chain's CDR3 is CASSYGTGRSPLHF. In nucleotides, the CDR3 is TGTGCTTCCTCGTACGGGACAGGGCGTTCACCCCTCCACTTT.

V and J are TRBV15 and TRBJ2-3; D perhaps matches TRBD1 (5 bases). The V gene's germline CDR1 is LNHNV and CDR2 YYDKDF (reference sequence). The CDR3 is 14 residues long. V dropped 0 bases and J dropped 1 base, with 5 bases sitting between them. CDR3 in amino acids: CATSRDRGTDTQYF. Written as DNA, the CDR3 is TGTGCCACCAGCAGAGACAGGGGCACAGATACGCAGTATTTT.

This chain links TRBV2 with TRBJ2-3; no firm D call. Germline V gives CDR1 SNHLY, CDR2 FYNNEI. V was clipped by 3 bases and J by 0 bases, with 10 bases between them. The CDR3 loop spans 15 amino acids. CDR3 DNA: TGTGCCAGCAGTGATGTTGTGTCTAGCACAGATACGCAGTATTTT. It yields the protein CASSDVVSSTDTQYF.